This TCR beta chain is from a study of memory CD4+ T cells and cytomegalovirus serostatus. The sort gate was single viable CD3+CD4+CD8-CD45RO+ cells for memory CD4+ T cells. Donors' CMV status reflects serum IgG against pp150, pp28, p38, p52. Original handling: After removing out-of-frame reads, around 2,100,000 distinct TCRbeta sequences remained. Clones were sequenced by immunoSEQ multiplex PCR, and TCRdb holds only the in-frame ones, with some missing. That table supplies the V and J calls and clone size; D and trimming were determined from the DNA. This sample carries some 35,000 clones, about 80% of them seen once, and the ten largest clones take less than 5.5%. This CDR3 has 13 residues. Looked up from germline, CDR1 is SNHLY and CDR2 is FYNNEI. The V end lost 1 base, the J end lost 5 bases, and 5 bases lay between the germline ends.

The chain joins TRBV2 to TRBJ2-2; D unclear. The sample comprised memory CD4+ T cells from blood. The receptor was derived from an adult in good health and CMV-seropositive. The CDR3 DNA is TGTGCCAGCAGTGAAGGACTGACCGGGGAGCTGTTTTTT. Protein product: CASSEGLTGELFF.